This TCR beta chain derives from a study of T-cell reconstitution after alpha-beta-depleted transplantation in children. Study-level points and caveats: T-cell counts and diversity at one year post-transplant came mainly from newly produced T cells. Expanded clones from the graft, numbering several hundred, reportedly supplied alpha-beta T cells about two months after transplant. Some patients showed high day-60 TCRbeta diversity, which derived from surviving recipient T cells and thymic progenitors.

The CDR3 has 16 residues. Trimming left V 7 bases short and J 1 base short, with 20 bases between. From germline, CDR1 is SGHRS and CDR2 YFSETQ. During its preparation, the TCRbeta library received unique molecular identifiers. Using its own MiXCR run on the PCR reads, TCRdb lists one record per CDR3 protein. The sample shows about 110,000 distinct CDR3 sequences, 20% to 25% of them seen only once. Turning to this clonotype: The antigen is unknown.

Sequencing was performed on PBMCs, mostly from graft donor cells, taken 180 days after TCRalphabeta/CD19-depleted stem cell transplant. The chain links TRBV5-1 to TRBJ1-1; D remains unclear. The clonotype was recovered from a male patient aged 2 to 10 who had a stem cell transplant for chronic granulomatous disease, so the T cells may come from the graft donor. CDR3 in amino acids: CASQSGVPLWNTEAFF. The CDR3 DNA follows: TGCGCCAGCCAGTCTGGCGTCCCGTTATGGAACACTGAAGCTTTCTTT.